This TCR beta chain was retrieved from a study of blood T cell repertoires in COVID-19. Study as a whole: Samples taken during acute and convalescent COVID-19 were collected in the United States, Italy and Spain. PBMCs, B-cell-depleted T cells, or T cells were the source of the cDNA or gDNA that made up the material.

The CDR3 has 14 amino acids. Germline CDR1 is SGHAT and CDR2 is FQNNGV. V lost 6 bases to trimming and J lost 6 bases, with 17 bases between them. Under the authors' procedure: Estimates of nucleated cell counts were drawn from the amplification of reference gene primers. Clones were read by immunoSEQ multiplex PCR, and TCRdb kept only the in-frame ones, dropping some. V and J calls and clone size are as listed in that table; D and trimming were resolved from the DNA. The table has nearly 45,000 clones, roughly four fifths seen once. The sequence derives from a human donor in a cohort sampled during active COVID-19. The chain combines TRBV11-2 with TRBJ2-5; TRBD2 might be the D (7 bases). Sample: peripheral blood. The CDR3 DNA follows: TGTGCCAGCAGGAAGATAGGGGGGGCCCAGACCCAGTACTTC. Protein: CASRKIGGAQTQYF.